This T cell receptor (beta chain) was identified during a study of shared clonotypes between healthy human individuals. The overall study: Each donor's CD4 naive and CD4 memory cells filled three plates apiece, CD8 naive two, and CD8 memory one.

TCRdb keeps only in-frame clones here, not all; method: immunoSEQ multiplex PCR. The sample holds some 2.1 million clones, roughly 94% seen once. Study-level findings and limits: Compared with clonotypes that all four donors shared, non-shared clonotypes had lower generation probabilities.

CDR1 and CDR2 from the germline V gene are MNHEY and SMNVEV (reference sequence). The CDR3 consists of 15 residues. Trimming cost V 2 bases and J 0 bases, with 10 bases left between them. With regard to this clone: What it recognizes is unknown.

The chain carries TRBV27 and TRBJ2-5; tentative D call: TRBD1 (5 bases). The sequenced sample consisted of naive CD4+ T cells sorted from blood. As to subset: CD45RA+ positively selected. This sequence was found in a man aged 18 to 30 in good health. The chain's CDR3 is CASSLGQADQETQYF. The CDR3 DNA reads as TGTGCCAGCAGTTTAGGACAAGCCGACCAAGAGACCCAGTACTTC.